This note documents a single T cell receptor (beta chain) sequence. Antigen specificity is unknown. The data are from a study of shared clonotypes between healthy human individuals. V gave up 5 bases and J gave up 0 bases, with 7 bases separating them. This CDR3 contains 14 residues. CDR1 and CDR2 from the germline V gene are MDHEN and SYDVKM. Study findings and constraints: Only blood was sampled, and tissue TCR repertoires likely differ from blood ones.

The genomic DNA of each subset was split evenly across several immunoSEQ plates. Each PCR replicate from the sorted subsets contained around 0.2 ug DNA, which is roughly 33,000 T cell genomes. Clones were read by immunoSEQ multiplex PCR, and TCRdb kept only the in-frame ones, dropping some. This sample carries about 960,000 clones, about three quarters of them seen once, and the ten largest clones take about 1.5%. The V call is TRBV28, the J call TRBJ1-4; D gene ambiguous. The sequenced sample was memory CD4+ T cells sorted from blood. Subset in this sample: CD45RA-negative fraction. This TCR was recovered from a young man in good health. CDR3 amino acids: CASSAQPTNEKLFF. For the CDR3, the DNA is TGTGCCAGCAGTGCACAACCAACTAATGAAAAACTGTTTTTT.